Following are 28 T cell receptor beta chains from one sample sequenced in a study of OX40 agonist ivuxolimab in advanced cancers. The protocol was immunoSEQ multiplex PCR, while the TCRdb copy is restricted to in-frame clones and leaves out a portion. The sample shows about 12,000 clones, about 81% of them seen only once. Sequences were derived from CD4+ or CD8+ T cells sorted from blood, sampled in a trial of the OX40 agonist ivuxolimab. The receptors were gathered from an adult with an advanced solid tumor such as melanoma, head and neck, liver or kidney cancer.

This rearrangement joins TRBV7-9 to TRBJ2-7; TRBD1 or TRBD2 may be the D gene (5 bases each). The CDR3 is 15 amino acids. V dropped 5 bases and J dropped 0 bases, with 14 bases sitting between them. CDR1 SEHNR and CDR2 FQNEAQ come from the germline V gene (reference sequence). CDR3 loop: CASSRGPLSSYEQYF. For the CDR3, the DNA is TGTGCCAGCAGCCGGGGACCGCTGAGCTCCTACGAGCAGTACTTC.

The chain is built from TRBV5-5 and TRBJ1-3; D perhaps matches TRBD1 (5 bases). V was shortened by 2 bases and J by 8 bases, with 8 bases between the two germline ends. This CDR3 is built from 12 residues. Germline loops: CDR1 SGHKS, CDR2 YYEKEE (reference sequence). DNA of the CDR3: TGTGCCAGCAGCTTAGGGGATTACACCATATATTTT. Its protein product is CASSLGDYTIYF.

CDR3 sequence reads: CASSYSGRQETQYF. The CDR3 nucleotides read TGTGCCAGCAGTTACTCGGGCAGGCAAGAGACCCAGTACTTC. This sequence joins TRBV6-6 and TRBJ2-5; D remains ambiguous. Germline V gene data show CDR1 as MNHNY and CDR2 as SVGAGI (reference sequence). V lost 0 bases to trimming and J lost 2 bases, with 7 bases between them. The CDR3 length is 14 residues.

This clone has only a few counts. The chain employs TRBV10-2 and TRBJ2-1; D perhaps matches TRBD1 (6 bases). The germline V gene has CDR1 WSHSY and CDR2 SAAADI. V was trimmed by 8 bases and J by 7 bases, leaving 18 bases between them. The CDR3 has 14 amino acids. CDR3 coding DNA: TGCGCCAGCCTTTCAAGCAGGGGAGATAATGAGCAGTTCTTC. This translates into CASLSSRGDNEQFF.

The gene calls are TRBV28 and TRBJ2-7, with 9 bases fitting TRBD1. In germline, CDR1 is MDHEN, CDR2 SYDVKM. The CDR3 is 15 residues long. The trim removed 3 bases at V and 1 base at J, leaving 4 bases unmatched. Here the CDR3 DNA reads TGTGCCAGCAGTTTCCCACAGGGGGCTTCCTACGAGCAGTACTTC. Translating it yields CASSFPQGASYEQYF.

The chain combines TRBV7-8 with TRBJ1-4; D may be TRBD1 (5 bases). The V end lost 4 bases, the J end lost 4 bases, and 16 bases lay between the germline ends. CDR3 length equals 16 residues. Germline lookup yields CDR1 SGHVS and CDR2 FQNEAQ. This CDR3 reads CASSSLGTEYNEKLFF. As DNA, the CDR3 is TGTGCCAGCAGCTCATTAGGGACGGAGTATAATGAAAAACTGTTTTTT.

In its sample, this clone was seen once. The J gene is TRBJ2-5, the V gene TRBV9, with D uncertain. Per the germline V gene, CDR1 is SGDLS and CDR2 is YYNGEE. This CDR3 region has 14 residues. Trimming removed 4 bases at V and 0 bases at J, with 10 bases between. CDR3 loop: CASSPHHNQETQYF. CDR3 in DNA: TGTGCCAGCAGCCCCCACCATAACCAAGAGACCCAGTACTTC.

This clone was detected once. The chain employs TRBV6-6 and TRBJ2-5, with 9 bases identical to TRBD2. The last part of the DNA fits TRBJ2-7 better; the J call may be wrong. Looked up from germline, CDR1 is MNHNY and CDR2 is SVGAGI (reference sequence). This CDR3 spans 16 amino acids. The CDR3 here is CASSHRGSGSSYEQYF. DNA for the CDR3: TGTGCCAGCAGTCACCGGGGTAGCGGGAGTTCCTACGAGCAGTACTTC.

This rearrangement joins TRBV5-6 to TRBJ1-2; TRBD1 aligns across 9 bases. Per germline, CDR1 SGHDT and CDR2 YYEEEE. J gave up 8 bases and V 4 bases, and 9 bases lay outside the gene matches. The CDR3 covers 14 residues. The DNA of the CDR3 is TGTGCCAGCAGCGACGGACAGGGGAGGCGCGGCTACACCTTC. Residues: CASSDGQGRRGYTF. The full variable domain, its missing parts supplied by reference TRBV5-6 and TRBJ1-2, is DAGVTQSPTHLIKTRGQQVTLRCSPKSGHDTVSWYQQALGQGPQFIFQYYEEEERQRGNFPDRFSGHQFPNYSSELNVNALLLGDSALYLCASSDGQGRRGYTFGSGTRLTVV.

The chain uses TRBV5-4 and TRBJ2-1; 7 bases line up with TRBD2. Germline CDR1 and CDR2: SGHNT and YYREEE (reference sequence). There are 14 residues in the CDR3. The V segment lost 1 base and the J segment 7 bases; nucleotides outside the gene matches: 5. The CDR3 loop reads CASSLMAGENEQFF. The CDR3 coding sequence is TGTGCCAGCAGCTTGATGGCGGGAGAGAATGAGCAGTTCTTC.

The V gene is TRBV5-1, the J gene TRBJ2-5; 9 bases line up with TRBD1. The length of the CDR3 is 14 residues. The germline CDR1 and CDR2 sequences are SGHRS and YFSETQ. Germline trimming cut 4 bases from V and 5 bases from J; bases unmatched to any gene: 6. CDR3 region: CASSQGQGRETQYF. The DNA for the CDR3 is TGCGCCAGCAGCCAAGGACAGGGGAGGGAGACCCAGTACTTC. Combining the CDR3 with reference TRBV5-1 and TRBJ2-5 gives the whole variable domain KAGVTQTPRYLIKTRGQQVTLSCSPISGHRSVSWYQQTPGQGLQFLFEYFSETQRNKGNFPGRFSGRQFSNSRSEMNVSTLELGDSALYLCASSQGQGRETQYFGPGTRLLVL.

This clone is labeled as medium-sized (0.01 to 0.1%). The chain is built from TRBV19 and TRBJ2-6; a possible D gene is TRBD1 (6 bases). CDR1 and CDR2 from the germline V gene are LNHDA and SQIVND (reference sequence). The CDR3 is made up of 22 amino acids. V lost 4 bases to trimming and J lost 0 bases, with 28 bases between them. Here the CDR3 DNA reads TGTGCCAGTAGTACGATCCCCCCCACAGGGTTTCATTCCCGCTCTGGGGCCAACGTCCTGACTTTC. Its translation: CASSTIPPTGFHSRSGANVLTF. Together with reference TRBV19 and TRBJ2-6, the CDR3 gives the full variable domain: DGGITQSPKYLFRKEGQNVTLSCEQNLNHDAMYWYRQDPGQGLRLIYYSQIVNDFQKGDIAEGYSVSREKKESFPLTVTSAQKNPTAFYLCASSTIPPTGFHSRSGANVLTFGAGSRLTVL.

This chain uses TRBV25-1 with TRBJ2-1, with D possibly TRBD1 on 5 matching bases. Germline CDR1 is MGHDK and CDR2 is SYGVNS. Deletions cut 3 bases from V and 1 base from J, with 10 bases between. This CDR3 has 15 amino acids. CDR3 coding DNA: TGTGCCAGCAGTGATACAGGCCCATCCTACAATGAGCAGTTCTTC. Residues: CASSDTGPSYNEQFF.

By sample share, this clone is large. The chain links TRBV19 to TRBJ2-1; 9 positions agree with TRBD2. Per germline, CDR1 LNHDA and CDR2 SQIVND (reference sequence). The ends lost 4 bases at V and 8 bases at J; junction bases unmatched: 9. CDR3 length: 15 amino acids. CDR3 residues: CASSTTFSGRYEQFF. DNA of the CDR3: TGTGCCAGTAGTACCACCTTTAGCGGGAGATATGAGCAGTTCTTC.

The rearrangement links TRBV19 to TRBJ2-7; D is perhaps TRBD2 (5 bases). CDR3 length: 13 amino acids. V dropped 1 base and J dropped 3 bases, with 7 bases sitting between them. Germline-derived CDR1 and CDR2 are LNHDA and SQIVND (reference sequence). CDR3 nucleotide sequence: TGTGCCAGTAGTATAGTCGGGGACTACGAGCAGTACTTC. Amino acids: CASSIVGDYEQYF.

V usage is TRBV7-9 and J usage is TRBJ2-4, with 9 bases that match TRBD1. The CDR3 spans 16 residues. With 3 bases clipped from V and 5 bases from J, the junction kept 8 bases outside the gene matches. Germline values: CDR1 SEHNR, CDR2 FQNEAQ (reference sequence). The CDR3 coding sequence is TGTGCCAGCAGCTTGCGCCGGGGACAGGGTGAAAACATTCAGTACTTC. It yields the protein CASSLRRGQGENIQYF.

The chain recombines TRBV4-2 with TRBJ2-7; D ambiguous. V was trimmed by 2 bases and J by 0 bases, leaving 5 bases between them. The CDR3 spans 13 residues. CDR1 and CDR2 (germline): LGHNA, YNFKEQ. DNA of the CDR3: TGTGCCAGCAGCCAATGGGACTCCTACGAGCAGTACTTC. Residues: CASSQWDSYEQYF.

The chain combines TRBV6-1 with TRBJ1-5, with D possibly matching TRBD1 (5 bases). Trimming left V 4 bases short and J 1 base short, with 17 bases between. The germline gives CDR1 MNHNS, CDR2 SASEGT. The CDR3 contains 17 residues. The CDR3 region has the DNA TGTGCCAGCAGTGCGGGATGGACAAGACGGAGCAATCAGCCCCAGCATTTT. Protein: CASSAGWTRRSNQPQHF.

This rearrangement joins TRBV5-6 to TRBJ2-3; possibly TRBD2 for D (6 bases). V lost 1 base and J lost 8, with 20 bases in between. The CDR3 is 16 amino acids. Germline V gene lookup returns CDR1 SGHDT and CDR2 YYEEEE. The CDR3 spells CASSLWRAGARATQYF. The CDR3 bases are TGTGCCAGCAGCTTGTGGAGGGCCGGGGCTCGGGCTACGCAGTATTTT.

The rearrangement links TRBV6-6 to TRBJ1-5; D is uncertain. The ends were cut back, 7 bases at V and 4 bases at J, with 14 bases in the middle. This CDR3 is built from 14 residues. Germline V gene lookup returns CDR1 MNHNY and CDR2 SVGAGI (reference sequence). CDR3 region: CASTPTVTNQPQHF. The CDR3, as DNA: TGTGCCAGCACTCCCACAGTCACGAATCAGCCCCAGCATTTT.

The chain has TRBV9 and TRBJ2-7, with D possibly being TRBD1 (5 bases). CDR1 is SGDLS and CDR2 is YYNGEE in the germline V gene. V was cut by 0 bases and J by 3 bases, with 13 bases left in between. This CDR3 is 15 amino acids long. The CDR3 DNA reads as TGTGCCAGCAGCGTAGGGATTGGGGCCTACTACGAGCAGTACTTC. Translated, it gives CASSVGIGAYYEQYF. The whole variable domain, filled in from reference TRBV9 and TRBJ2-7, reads DSGVTQTPKHLITATGQRVTLRCSPRSGDLSVYWYQQSLDQGLQFLIQYYNGEERAKGNILERFSAQQFPDLHSELNLSSLELGDSALYFCASSVGIGAYYEQYFGPGTRLTVT.

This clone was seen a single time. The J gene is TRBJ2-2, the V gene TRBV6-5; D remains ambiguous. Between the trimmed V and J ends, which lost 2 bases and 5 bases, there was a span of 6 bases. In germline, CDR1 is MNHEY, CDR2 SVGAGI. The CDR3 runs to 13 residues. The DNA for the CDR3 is TGTGCCAGCAGTTACCACTTGACCGGGGAGCTGTTTTTT. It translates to CASSYHLTGELFF.

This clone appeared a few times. This CDR3 is CASSVGPQRNEQFF. The CDR3 DNA is TGTGCCAGCAGTGTGGGCCCCCAGCGGAATGAGCAGTTCTTC. The chain is built from TRBV6-5 and TRBJ2-1; TRBD2 is a possible D gene (5 bases). Trimming pared 5 bases from V and 7 bases from J, leaving 15 bases between. In germline, CDR1 is MNHEY, CDR2 SVGAGI. The CDR3 extends over 14 amino acids.

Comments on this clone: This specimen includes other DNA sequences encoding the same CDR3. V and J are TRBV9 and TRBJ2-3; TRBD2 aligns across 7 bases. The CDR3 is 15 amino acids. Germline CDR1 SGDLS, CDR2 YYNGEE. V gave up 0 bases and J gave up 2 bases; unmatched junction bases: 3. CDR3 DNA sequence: TGTGCCAGCAGCGTAGGGCTAGCGGCCACAGATACGCAGTATTTT. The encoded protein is CASSVGLAATDTQYF.

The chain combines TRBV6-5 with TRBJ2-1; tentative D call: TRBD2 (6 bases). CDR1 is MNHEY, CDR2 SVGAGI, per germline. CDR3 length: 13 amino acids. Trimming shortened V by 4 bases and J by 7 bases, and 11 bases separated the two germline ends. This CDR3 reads CASSLGLRNEQFF. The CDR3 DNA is TGTGCCAGCAGTTTGGGACTCCGAAATGAGCAGTTCTTC.

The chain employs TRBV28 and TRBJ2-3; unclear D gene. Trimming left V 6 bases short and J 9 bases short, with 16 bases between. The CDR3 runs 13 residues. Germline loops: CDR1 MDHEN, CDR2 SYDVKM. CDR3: CASSDPPDSTQYF. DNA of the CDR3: TGTGCCAGCAGCGACCCGCCAGATTCGACGCAGTATTTT.

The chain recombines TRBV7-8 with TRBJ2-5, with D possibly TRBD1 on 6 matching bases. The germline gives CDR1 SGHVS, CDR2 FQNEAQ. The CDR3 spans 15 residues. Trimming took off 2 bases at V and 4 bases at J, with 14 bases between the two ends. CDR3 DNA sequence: TGTGCCAGCAGCTTAACAGGGTGGGGCGGAGAGACCCAGTACTTC. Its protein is CASSLTGWGGETQYF.

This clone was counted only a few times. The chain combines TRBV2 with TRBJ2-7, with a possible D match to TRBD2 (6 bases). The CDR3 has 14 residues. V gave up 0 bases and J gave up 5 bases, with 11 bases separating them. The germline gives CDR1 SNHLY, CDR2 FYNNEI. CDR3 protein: CASSEARLVDEQYF. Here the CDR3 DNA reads TGTGCCAGCAGTGAAGCGAGACTAGTCGACGAGCAGTACTTC.